These T cell receptor beta chains were read from a single sample in a study of beta chain features in type 1 diabetes. TCRdb's copy holds only in-frame clones and misses some; the assay was immunoSEQ multiplex PCR. This table has over 700,000 clones, around a sixth appearing once. Material: naive CD4+ T cells from blood. These receptors were obtained from a woman aged 18-30 years in good health. CDR3s include the opening cysteine and the closing phenylalanine or tryptophan. A D gene is named only where the DNA matches it firmly. The size field is filled for only some rows; it gives once, few, many or a size class.

d_gene,v_gene,abundance,j_gene,CDR3aa,CDR3nt
-,TRBV19,-,TRBJ1-2,CASSTPMGSYTF,TGTGCCAGTAGTACTCCCATGGGCTCCTACACCTTC
-,TRBV7-9,-,TRBJ1-1,CASSKYTGRDTEAFF,TGTGCCAGCAGCAAATACACAGGGCGGGACACTGAAGCTTTCTTT
-,TRBV18,few,TRBJ1-1,CASSPLARESTEAFF,TGTGCCAGCTCACCTCTGGCACGGGAGTCAACTGAAGCTTTCTTT
-,TRBV15,few,TRBJ1-5,CATSRDSEQPQHF,TGTGCCACCAGCAGAGATAGCGAACAGCCCCAGCATTTT
-,TRBV7-3,-,TRBJ2-6,CASSLGHTVSGANVLTF,TGTGCCAGCAGCTTAGGCCACACAGTATCTGGGGCCAACGTCCTGACTTTC
-,TRBV4-2,few,TRBJ1-5,CASSQGGNQPQHF,TGTGCCAGCAGCCAAGGGGGGAATCAGCCCCAGCATTTT
-,TRBV6-5,-,TRBJ1-5,CASSYGRYNQPQHF,TGTGCCAGCAGTTACGGCCGGTACAATCAGCCCCAGCATTTT
-,TRBV18,-,TRBJ1-1,CASSGNGGRDTEAFF,TGTGCCAGCTCAGGGAATGGAGGGAGGGACACTGAAGCTTTCTTT
TRBD1,TRBV7-8,-,TRBJ1-1,CASSHTAVRQGARTEAFF,TGTGCCAGCAGCCACACTGCTGTTAGACAGGGGGCGCGCACTGAAGCTTTCTTT
-,TRBV18,-,TRBJ1-3,CASSPPGNGNTIYF,TGTGCCAGCTCACCACCAGGGAACGGAAACACCATATATTTT
-,TRBV21-1,few,TRBJ2-7,CASSKEPGLAGGLSYEQYF,TGTGCCAGCAGCAAAGAACCCGGACTAGCGGGGGGCCTATCCTACGAGCAGTACTTC
-,TRBV6-5,-,TRBJ2-1,CASRVPGRSNEQFF,TGTGCCAGCAGGGTCCCGGGACGGTCCAATGAGCAGTTCTTC
-,TRBV7-2,-,TRBJ2-3,CASSAQGVSTDTQYF,TGTGCCAGCAGCGCTCAGGGCGTCAGCACAGATACGCAGTATTTT
-,TRBV10-3,-,TRBJ2-7,CAISVSDYEQYF,TGTGCCATCAGTGTTTCCGACTACGAGCAGTACTTC
-,TRBV27,few,TRBJ2-1,CASSARIIREEQFF,TGTGCCAGCAGTGCCCGCATAATTAGGGAAGAGCAGTTCTTC
-,TRBV6-5,few,TRBJ2-7,CASSSLSRQNYEQYF,TGTGCCAGCAGTTCCTTGTCGCGGCAAAACTACGAGCAGTACTTC
-,TRBV19,few,TRBJ2-7,CASSIGGLIYEQYF,TGTGCCAGTAGTATTGGGGGACTCATATACGAGCAGTACTTC
-,TRBV7-3,few,TRBJ1-1,CASLADRNTEAFF,TGTGCCAGCTTAGCCGACAGGAACACTGAAGCTTTCTTT
TRBD1,TRBV5-1,-,TRBJ2-6,CASSFPKTGQGSSGANVLTF,TGCGCCAGCAGCTTCCCCAAGACAGGGCAGGGAAGCTCTGGGGCCAACGTCCTGACTTTC
-,TRBV7-3,-,TRBJ2-5,CASSMAGRQETQYF,TGTGCCAGCAGCATGGCGGGGAGGCAAGAGACCCAGTACTTC
TRBD2,TRBV11-2,-,TRBJ2-1,CASSFMAGGAGNEQFF,TGTGCCAGCAGCTTCATGGCGGGAGGAGCGGGCAATGAGCAGTTCTTC
TRBD2,TRBV7-3,few,TRBJ2-1,CASSLSAGEIVEQFF,TGTGCCAGCAGCTTATCAGCGGGAGAAATCGTTGAGCAGTTCTTC
-,TRBV19,-,TRBJ2-4,CAGYLSGAEAKNIQYF,TGTGCCGGATACCTCAGTGGGGCCGAAGCCAAAAACATTCAGTACTTC
-,TRBV4-3,few,TRBJ1-1,CASSQGAIGNTEAFF,TGCGCCAGCAGCCAAGGAGCGATCGGGAACACTGAAGCTTTCTTT
-,TRBV28,-,TRBJ1-2,CASSSRQEVGYTF,TGTGCCAGCAGCTCCAGACAGGAAGTTGGCTACACCTTC
-,TRBV7-2,few,TRBJ2-1,CASSLDGDEQFF,TGTGCCAGCAGCTTAGATGGCGATGAGCAGTTCTTC
-,TRBV10-2,-,TRBJ1-2,CASRGPANYGYTF,TGCGCCAGCCGGGGACCGGCTAACTATGGCTACACCTTC
TRBD2,TRBV6-5,few,TRBJ2-3,CASSYSSGIITDTQYF,TGTGCCAGCAGTTACTCTAGCGGGATCATCACAGATACGCAGTATTTT
TRBD1,TRBV7-2,-,TRBJ2-2,CASSLWTGAGELFF,TGTGCCAGCAGCCTGTGGACAGGGGCCGGGGAGCTGTTTTTT
TRBD2,TRBV7-2,-,TRBJ2-3,CASSLAGTSGSTDTQYF,TGTGCCAGCAGCTTAGCCGGGACTAGCGGGAGCACAGATACGCAGTATTTT
-,TRBV11-2,-,TRBJ2-1,CASSPYLGGEQFF,TGTGCCAGCAGCCCCTATCTTGGGGGTGAGCAGTTCTTC
-,TRBV7-2,few,TRBJ2-7,CASSLDGRGAYEQYF,TGTGCCAGCAGCCTCGATGGCAGGGGTGCATACGAGCAGTACTTC